Each of the 28 T cell receptor beta chains below was sequenced from the same sample in a study of T cells in localized non-small cell lung cancer. The table came from immunoSEQ multiplex PCR; TCRdb's copy has only in-frame clones and leaves some out. The repertoire has 12,000 or so clones, around 80% of them found once; the top ten carry roughly 18%. Source: peripheral blood, taken before any cancer treatment. Every receptor here comes from a male donor aged 60 or over with stage I lung adenocarcinoma.

The rearrangement joins TRBV10-1 to TRBJ2-2; D is uncertain. The CDR3 is 13 amino acids. V was trimmed by 4 bases and J by 7 bases, leaving 10 bases between them. Germline lookup yields CDR1 WNHNN and CDR2 SYGVQD (reference sequence). The CDR3 loop is CASSVERNGELFF. In nucleotides, the CDR3 is TGCGCCAGCAGTGTGGAGAGAAACGGGGAGCTGTTTTTT.

The chain combines TRBV11-2 with TRBJ1-1; D might be TRBD1 (5 bases). The CDR3 is 12 residues long. CDR1 is SGHAT and CDR2 is FQNNGV in the germline V gene. Trimming pared 6 bases from V and 6 bases from J, leaving 11 bases between. This CDR3 is CASSQQGPEAFF. The CDR3, as DNA: TGTGCCAGCAGTCAGCAGGGTCCTGAAGCTTTCTTT. The variable domain in full, with the rest retrieved from reference TRBV11-2 and TRBJ1-1, is EAGVAQSPRYKIIEKRQSVAFWCNPISGHATLYWYQQILGQGPKLLIQFQNNGVVDDSQLPKDRFSAERLKGVDSTLKIQPAKLEDSAVYLCASSQQGPEAFFGQGTRLTVV.

This rearrangement joins TRBV7-3 to TRBJ1-5, with TRBD1 as a possible D gene (5 bases). This CDR3 spans 16 amino acids. V was cut by 6 bases and J by 7 bases, with 22 bases left in between. Germline V gene data show CDR1 as SGHTA and CDR2 as FQGTGA. CDR3 sequence (DNA): TGTGCCAGCAGACCTGGTCGGGGTGCAGAGGGGCAGCCCCAGCATTTT. Encoded protein: CASRPGRGAEGQPQHF. Based on the CDR3 plus reference TRBV7-3 and TRBJ1-5, the full variable domain is GAGVSQTPSNKVTEKGKYVELRCDPISGHTALYWYRQSLGQGPEFLIYFQGTGAADDSGLPNDRFFAVRPEGSVSTLKIQRTERGDSAVYLCASRPGRGAEGQPQHFGDGTRLSIL.

The genes are TRBV2 and TRBJ1-1; D ambiguous. This CDR3 is built from 17 residues. Germline V lookup: CDR1 SNHLY, CDR2 FYNNEI. V was clipped by 5 bases and J by 2 bases, with 21 bases between them. CDR3 in amino acids: CASSSRRRAATNTEAFF. In DNA form, the CDR3 reads TGTGCCAGCAGTTCCCGACGTCGGGCAGCTACAAACACTGAAGCTTTCTTT. The whole variable domain, remainder taken from reference TRBV2 and TRBJ1-1, is EPEVTQTPSHQVTQMGQEVILRCVPISNHLYFYWYRQILGQKVEFLVSFYNNEISEKSEIFDDQFSVERPDGSNFTLKIRSTKLEDSAMYFCASSSRRRAATNTEAFFGQGTRLTVV.

This sequence joins TRBV4-3 and TRBJ1-2; D is uncertain. The CDR3 totals 16 residues. Germline V lookup: CDR1 LGHNA, CDR2 YSLEER. Deletions cut 0 bases from V and 3 bases from J, with 14 bases between. This CDR3 is CASSQENLGRHYGYTF. CDR3 nucleotides: TGCGCCAGCAGCCAAGAAAATTTAGGGCGCCACTATGGCTACACCTTC.

The chain recombines TRBV18 with TRBJ1-2; no clear D. The CDR3 is 13 amino acids. CDR1 is KGHSH, CDR2 LQKENI, per germline. The V gene lost 2 bases and the J gene lost 4 bases, with 8 bases spanning the gap. CDR3 residues: CASSPSRSYGYTF. CDR3 coding DNA: TGTGCCAGCTCACCAAGTCGGAGCTATGGCTACACCTTC.

The chain couples TRBV6-1 to TRBJ2-1; no clear D gene. The CDR3 totals 12 residues. Germline-derived CDR1 and CDR2 are MNHNS and SASEGT. CDR3 DNA sequence: TGTGCGAACTTCGACGGGTACAATGAGCAGTTCTTC. This translates into CANFDGYNEQFF.

The CDR3 DNA reads TGTGCCAGCAGCTTAATTCCGGGTAGCACAGATACGCAGTATTTT. Translated, it gives CASSLIPGSTDTQYF. The chain carries TRBV7-3 and TRBJ2-3; no clear D. Germline V gene lookup returns CDR1 SGHTA and CDR2 FQGTGA. This CDR3 region has 15 residues. V lost 1 base and J lost 0, with 8 bases in between. Complete variable domain (other parts from reference TRBV7-3 and TRBJ2-3): GAGVSQTPSNKVTEKGKYVELRCDPISGHTALYWYRQSLGQGPEFLIYFQGTGAADDSGLPNDRFFAVRPEGSVSTLKIQRTERGDSAVYLCASSLIPGSTDTQYFGPGTRLTVL.

The chain has TRBV7-9 and TRBJ2-1; 12 nucleotides align to TRBD2. The germline gives CDR1 SEHNR, CDR2 FQNEAQ (reference sequence). V lost 4 bases to trimming and J lost 2 bases; unmatched junction nucleotides: 0. This CDR3 has 15 residues. The CDR3 is CASSSSGRAYNEQFF. In nucleotides, the CDR3 is TGTGCCAGCAGCTCTAGCGGGAGGGCCTACAATGAGCAGTTCTTC.

The V call is TRBV5-1, the J call TRBJ2-3; D not certain. The CDR3 covers 13 residues. Germline V lookup: CDR1 SGHRS, CDR2 YFSETQ. Between the trimmed V and J ends, which lost 0 bases and 3 bases, there was a span of 5 bases. DNA of the CDR3: TGCGCCAGCAGCTTGGAGGGAACAGATACGCAGTATTTT. It specifies CASSLEGTDTQYF.

This chain joins TRBV28 and TRBJ2-1, with D perhaps TRBD2 (5 bases). Between the trimmed V and J ends, which lost 5 bases and 6 bases, there was a span of 20 bases. The CDR3 extends over 16 amino acids. The germline V gene has CDR1 MDHEN and CDR2 SYDVKM. Here the CDR3 DNA reads TGTGCCAGCAGTCTACGGACGGACTCACCGGTCAATGAGCAGTTCTTC. Translating gives CASSLRTDSPVNEQFF.

The chain joins TRBV11-2 to TRBJ2-7; D tentatively reads TRBD1 or TRBD2 (6 bases each). CDR1 is SGHAT and CDR2 is FQNNGV in the germline V gene. Trimming took off 4 bases at V and 8 bases at J, with 18 bases between the two ends. The CDR3 covers 14 residues. CDR3 sequence (DNA): TGTGCCAGCAGCTCAACCAGGGGCGGCGGGAAGCAGTACTTC. Its protein is CASSSTRGGGKQYF.

J is TRBJ2-3 and V is TRBV19, with no clear D. This CDR3 is 15 amino acids long. The ends were cut back, 1 base at V and 0 bases at J, with 8 bases in the middle. The V gene's germline CDR1 is LNHDA and CDR2 SQIVND (reference sequence). Here the CDR3 DNA reads TGTGCCAGTAGTATAGGGGCAGTCAGCACAGATACGCAGTATTTT. It yields the protein CASSIGAVSTDTQYF.

This clone has only one observation. This chain joins TRBV25-1 and TRBJ1-1; no clear D. CDR3 length: 16 residues. The V end lost 3 bases, the J end lost 1 base, and 15 bases lay between the germline ends. The germline CDR1 and CDR2 sequences are MGHDK and SYGVNS. CDR3 coding DNA: TGTGCCAGCAGTGAGGGCTGGAACTCGGGGAACACTGAAGCTTTCTTT. As protein: CASSEGWNSGNTEAFF.

The chain links TRBV5-1 to TRBJ2-1; TRBD2 agrees at 7 bases. The CDR3 consists of 13 residues. V trimming: 3 bases; J trimming: 8 bases; junction bases outside the gene matches: 5. The germline gives CDR1 SGHRS, CDR2 YFSETQ. The CDR3 DNA follows: TGCGCCAGCAGCTGGGGAGGGCCGGATGAGCAGTTCTTC. As protein: CASSWGGPDEQFF.

This clone has a handful of counts. V and J are TRBV2 and TRBJ1-3; D unresolved. Germline-derived CDR1 and CDR2 are SNHLY and FYNNEI. Trimming took off 8 bases at V and 1 base at J, with 9 bases between the two ends. This CDR3 spans 13 amino acids. The CDR3 DNA is TGTGCCAGCGGTTGGGATTCTGGAAACACCATATATTTT. Protein product: CASGWDSGNTIYF. The full variable domain, in which reference TRBV2 and TRBJ1-3 provide the parts outside the CDR3, is EPEVTQTPSHQVTQMGQEVILRCVPISNHLYFYWYRQILGQKVEFLVSFYNNEISEKSEIFDDQFSVERPDGSNFTLKIRSTKLEDSAMYFCASGWDSGNTIYFGEGSWLTVV.

V gene TRBV6-6 combines with J gene TRBJ2-7; 7 nucleotides align to TRBD1. CDR3 length: 14 residues. Germline lookup yields CDR1 MNHNY and CDR2 SVGAGI (reference sequence). The ends lost 2 bases at V and 4 bases at J; junction bases unmatched: 5. The CDR3 region has the DNA TGTGCCAGCAGTTACACCGACAGGGTATACGAGCAGTACTTC. Amino acids: CASSYTDRVYEQYF.

The chain joins TRBV27 to TRBJ1-1, with a possible D match to TRBD1 (5 bases). CDR1 is MNHEY, CDR2 SMNVEV, per germline (reference sequence). V was cut by 3 bases and J by 7 bases, with 12 bases left in between. The CDR3 is made up of 13 amino acids. In DNA form, the CDR3 reads TGTGCCAGCAGTTTGCAGGCAAGGGGTGAAGCTTTCTTT. Its translation: CASSLQARGEAFF.

The genes are TRBV10-1 and TRBJ1-2; D is possibly TRBD1 (5 bases). The CDR3 length is 17 residues. Germline V lookup: CDR1 WNHNN, CDR2 SYGVQD (reference sequence). Deletions cut 7 bases from V and 1 base from J, with 22 bases between. The CDR3 sequence: CASIRYPSGIDNYGYTF. The CDR3 DNA follows: TGCGCCAGCATCCGTTACCCCTCAGGGATCGATAACTATGGCTACACCTTC.

The chain links TRBV6-1 to TRBJ2-2; 10 nucleotides match TRBD2. The CDR3 consists of 16 residues. Germline assignment: CDR1 MNHNS and CDR2 SASEGT. V lost 4 bases and J lost 1; bases outside the gene matches: 3. CDR3 in DNA: TGTGCCAGCAGTGCTCTAGCGGGAGTGAACACCGGGGAGCTGTTTTTT. It translates to CASSALAGVNTGELFF.

The chain uses TRBV6-6 and TRBJ2-5; no clear D gene. The CDR3 runs 11 residues. Trimming removed 10 bases at V and 5 bases at J, with 11 bases between. Germline CDR1 is MNHNY and CDR2 is SVGAGI (reference sequence). The CDR3 bases are TGTGCCAACAGCCTTGGGGAGACCCAGTACTTC. Encoded protein: CANSLGETQYF.

The chain has TRBV21-1 and TRBJ2-7; whether TRBD2, the table's D call, matches the DNA was not checked. TRBV21-1 is a pseudogene segment. The CDR3 is made up of 12 amino acids. CDR3 amino acids: CTSPKMSHEQYF. CDR3 DNA sequence: TGTACCAGCCCTAAAATGAGCCACGAGCAGTACTTC.

The chain carries TRBV2 and TRBJ2-7; D remains ambiguous. Germline lookup yields CDR1 SNHLY and CDR2 FYNNEI. The CDR3 runs 14 residues. Trimming removed 3 bases at V and 2 bases at J, with 11 bases between. The CDR3 sequence: CASSDNRDTYEQYF. The CDR3 DNA reads as TGTGCCAGCAGTGATAATAGGGATACCTACGAGCAGTACTTC.

This sequence joins TRBV2 and TRBJ2-1; a weak D match, TRBD1 (6 bases). The CDR3 extends over 13 amino acids. Germline V gives CDR1 SNHLY, CDR2 FYNNEI. V lost 10 bases and J lost 9, with 19 bases in between. CDR3 region: CATSGQGLFEQFF. CDR3 DNA: TGTGCCACCTCGGGGCAGGGGTTATTTGAGCAGTTCTTC.

CDR3 bases: TGTGCCAGCAGAGGGGCGGGGCTCTCCTACAATGAGCAGTTCTTC. Protein product: CASRGAGLSYNEQFF. This chain uses TRBV7-2 with TRBJ2-1; D might be TRBD2 (6 bases). CDR3 length equals 15 residues. V gave up 6 bases and J gave up 0 bases, with 12 bases separating them. Looked up from germline, CDR1 is SGHTA and CDR2 is FQGNSA.

This clone is a singleton in its sample. The chain uses TRBV25-1 and TRBJ2-3; TRBD2 is a possible D gene (5 bases). The CDR3 runs 14 residues. CDR1 and CDR2 (germline): MGHDK, SYGVNS. V lost 2 bases and J lost 2, with 8 bases in between. The CDR3 reads CASSELATTDTQYF. DNA of the CDR3: TGTGCCAGCAGTGAACTAGCCACCACAGATACGCAGTATTTT.

The chain uses TRBV6-1 and TRBJ2-7, with D perhaps TRBD1 (5 bases). This CDR3 region has 13 residues. Germline V gene lookup returns CDR1 MNHNS and CDR2 SASEGT. V was pared by 4 bases and J by 6 bases, with 13 bases between. The CDR3 DNA sequence: TGTGCCAGCAGTGGCCGACAGAGGATCGAGCAGTACTTC. It translates to CASSGRQRIEQYF.

This chain joins TRBV19 and TRBJ2-1, with D tentatively TRBD2 (6 bases). The germline V gene encodes CDR1 LNHDA and CDR2 SQIVND (reference sequence). There are 12 residues in the CDR3. V lost 7 bases, J lost 10 bases, and 14 bases lay in between. The CDR3 loop reads CASIGGIREQFF. The CDR3 region has the DNA TGTGCCAGTATCGGCGGGATTAGGGAGCAGTTCTTC.